The 17 T cell receptor beta chains in this list originate from one sample, sequenced in a study of tumor and adjacent non-tumor tissue in lung cancer. Three rounds of nested PCR, following a modified ARM-PCR protocol, produced the TCRbeta library. TCRdb reprocessed the multiplex PCR reads via MiXCR and lists one record per CDR3 protein. The table records approximately 120,000 distinct CDR3 sequences, about 75% of them present only once. RNA was extracted from bulk tissue without any cell sorting. The sample was lung tumor tissue. The receptors were gathered from a woman aged 55-70 years with non-small cell lung cancer.

As to this clonotype: One end of the junction does not line up with germline, which may come from a read error. J is TRBJ2-1 and V is TRBV6-5, with D possibly being TRBD2 (6 bases). The CDR3 is made up of 16 amino acids. Germline values: CDR1 MNHEY, CDR2 SVGAGI. The CDR3 loop reads CASSYYPSGEDNEQFF. Here the CDR3 DNA reads TGTGCCAGCAGTTACTACCCCTCGGGGGAAGACAATGAGCAATTCTTC.

Regarding this clonotype: A much larger clone differs from this one at a single base, so this may be a read error. No conserved phenylalanine or tryptophan is present at the end of the CDR3, so a read error is the likely explanation. Because the CDR3's place on the DNA is in doubt, the DNA is left out and the CDR3 is given as listed by TCRdb. This chain uses TRBV11-2 with TRBJ2-3. The CDR3 totals 15 residues, both ends included. Germline V gene data show CDR1 as SGHAT and CDR2 as FQNNGV. This CDR3 reads CASSLRNGRTDTRYS.

This chain joins TRBV4-3 and TRBJ2-3; D remains ambiguous. V gave up 2 bases and J gave up 4 bases, with 13 bases separating them. The germline V gene encodes CDR1 LGHNA and CDR2 YSLEER. The CDR3 loop spans 15 amino acids. CDR3 in DNA: TGCGCCAGCAGCCAATGGAATAGTGGGGCAGATACGCAGTATTTT. Amino acids: CASSQWNSGADTQYF.

A note on this clonotype: This sequence may be a read error, since a much larger clone differs from it by one base. The V gene is TRBV4-3, the J gene TRBJ2-7; D possibly corresponds to TRBD1 (7 bases). The V gene's germline CDR1 is LGHNA and CDR2 YSLEER. The CDR3 contains 15 residues. CDR3 residues: CTSSQEAGGGLEQYF. CDR3 coding DNA: TGCACCAGCAGCCAAGAAGCTGGAGGGGGCCTCGAGCAGTACTTC.

This clonotype was seen ten or more times. The chain has TRBV6-1 and TRBJ2-5; D perhaps matches TRBD1 (6 bases). Germline V gives CDR1 MNHNS, CDR2 SASEGT. The CDR3 has 15 amino acids. Deletions cut 5 bases from V and 2 bases from J, with 15 bases between. The CDR3: CASSNRQAVQETQYF. In DNA form, the CDR3 reads TGTGCCAGCAGTAACCGACAGGCTGTTCAAGAGACCCAGTACTTC.

For this clonotype: This CDR3 fails to terminate in the conserved phenylalanine or tryptophan, so it likely reflects a read error. This chain uses TRBV11-1 with TRBJ2-1; possibly TRBD1 for D (6 bases). The V and J ends lost 6 bases and 6 bases respectively, with 18 bases between them. The length of the CDR3 is 15 residues. Germline assignment: CDR1 SGHAT and CDR2 FQDESV (reference sequence). As DNA, the CDR3 is TGTGCCAGCAGTTTATTGGCGACAGGTTTCAATGAGCAGTTCTTA. Its protein is CASSLLATGFNEQFL.

Of note for this clonotype: One end of the junction is discordant with germline, which a read error may explain. The chain is built from TRBV12-3 or TRBV12-4 and TRBJ2-7, with 7 nucleotides matching TRBD2. This CDR3 contains 15 residues. The CDR3 nucleotides read TGTACCAGCAGCTCTATTGAGGGACTAACTTACGAGCAGTACTTC. This codes for CTSSSIEGLTYEQYF.

In its sample, this clonotype was seen a few times. A junction boundary mismatches the germline segment, possibly from a read error. The chain combines TRBV6-2 or TRBV6-3 with TRBJ1-1, with a tentative D call TRBD1 (6 bases). The CDR3 spans 13 residues. CDR1 and CDR2 from the germline V gene are MNHEY and SVGEGT. The CDR3 DNA is TGTGCCCGCAGTTTAACAGGGTGGAATGAAGCTTTCTTT. Translated: CARSLTGWNEAFF.

For this clonotype: This may come from a read error, since a much larger clone is one base off. The gene calls are TRBV11-2 and TRBJ2-3; maybe TRBD1 (6 bases). Germline-derived CDR1 and CDR2 are SGHAT and FQNNGV. The CDR3 has 14 residues. CDR3 sequence: CVSSRTGTDSTQYF. The CDR3 DNA follows: TGTGTCAGCAGCCGCACGGGCACGGACAGTACGCAGTATTTT.

A remark on this clonotype: This may be a read error: a much more frequent sequence differs by one nucleotide. The chain links TRBV28 to TRBJ1-4; 9 nucleotides match TRBD1. Trimming removed 6 bases from V and 11 bases from J; junction bases left unmatched: 19. Germline CDR1 and CDR2: MDHEN and SYDVKM. The CDR3 runs to 17 residues. In nucleotides, the CDR3 is TGTGCCAGCAGGGGGACAGGGTACACGGTACGAATGAGGAAACTGTTTTTT. It yields the protein CASRGTGYTVRMRKLFF.

Points on this clonotype: No conserved phenylalanine or tryptophan ends this CDR3, so it is likely a read error. The chain couples TRBV11-2 to TRBJ1-1, with D maybe TRBD1 (5 bases). The length of the CDR3 is 15 residues. CDR1 and CDR2 from the germline V gene are SGHAT and FQNNGV. V lost 5 bases to trimming and J lost 3 bases, with 16 bases between them. The CDR3: CASSPLGVGDTEAFV. In nucleotides, the CDR3 is TGTGCCAGCAGCCCCCTGGGGGTTGGTGACACTGAAGCTTTCGTT.

Notes on this clonotype: At one boundary the junction diverges from the germline segment, which might be a read error. The genes are TRBV20-1 and TRBJ2-2; possible D gene TRBD1, 6 bases. This CDR3 is 12 amino acids long. The germline gives CDR1 DFQATT, CDR2 SNEGSKA (reference sequence). The CDR3 spells CSTNGQTVEVFF. CDR3 bases: TGCAGTACTAATGGACAGACCGTGGAGGTGTTTTTT.

About this clonotype: A read error is possible here, since a much larger clone lies one base away. The conserved final phenylalanine or tryptophan is absent from the CDR3, which likely points to a read error. This chain links TRBV29-1 with TRBJ2-3; 12 bases are shared with TRBD2. Germline V gives CDR1 SQVTM, CDR2 ANQGSEA. The CDR3 is 14 residues long. The ends lost 6 bases at V and 2 bases at J; junction bases unmatched: 3. CDR3 in DNA: TGCAGCGTCGGACTAGCGGGGCACACAGATACGCAGTATTCT. This encodes CSVGLAGHTDTQYS.

The chain employs TRBV7-9 and TRBJ2-1, with no clear D. V lost 6 bases, J lost 10 bases, and 13 bases lay in between. Per the germline V gene, CDR1 is SEHNR and CDR2 is FQNEAQ (reference sequence). This CDR3 has 12 residues. CDR3 protein: CASRGSAAEQFF. CDR3 DNA: TGTGCCAGCAGGGGATCTGCCGCGGAGCAGTTCTTC.

Note on this clonotype: A much larger clone is a single base away; this may be a read error. The chain is built from TRBV29-1 and TRBJ1-1; D not certain. The CDR3 covers 16 residues. From germline, CDR1 is SQVTM and CDR2 ANQGSEA. Trimming pared 7 bases from V and 0 bases from J, leaving 21 bases between. CDR3 in amino acids: CSASPPGFQMNTEAFF. The DNA of the CDR3 is TGCAGCGCGTCACCGCCCGGATTCCAGATGAACACTGAAGCTTTCTTT.

This clonotype was found a few times. This chain connects TRBV14 to TRBJ2-2; no clear D. The CDR3 consists of 14 residues. The germline V gene has CDR1 SGHDN and CDR2 FVKESK. V shed 4 bases and J shed 6 bases, with 12 bases lying between them. This CDR3 is CASSPIAMAGELFF. DNA for the CDR3: TGTGCCAGCAGCCCGATCGCGATGGCCGGGGAGCTGTTTTTT.

Comment on this clonotype: One end of the junction fails to match germline, which may point to a read error. The J gene is TRBJ2-7, the V gene TRBV20-1; 12 nucleotides agree with TRBD2. Germline V gene lookup returns CDR1 DFQATT and CDR2 SNEGSKA (reference sequence). The CDR3 has 14 amino acids. This CDR3 is CNAILAGGLGEQYF. The CDR3 coding sequence is TGCAATGCTATACTAGCGGGAGGCCTTGGTGAGCAGTACTTC.